The rows below give T cell receptor beta chains drawn from one sample of a study of metastatic and nonmetastatic thyroid tumors. TCRdb reprocessed the PCR reads using MiXCR. This sample has tens of thousands of clones; roughly an eighth occur once, and the top ten carry roughly 10%. Specimen: tumor tissue. These receptors were taken from a female donor with papillary thyroid cancer or a benign thyroid nodule (not recorded which). Some clones in this sample may be carry-over from other donors' samples. Each CDR3 is given with its conserved first and last residue. D genes are given only for firm matches.

>TRBV20-1|TRBJ2-1|14|TRBD2
CSAKLAGGLDEQFF
>TRBV3-1|TRBJ1-4|14|-
CASSHTGKGEKLFF
>TRBV19|TRBJ2-3|14|-
CASSRNGGTDTQYF
>TRBV6-1|TRBJ2-1|11|-
CASNLVNEQFF
>TRBV5-7|TRBJ1-3|15|-
CASSATLSERNTIYF
>TRBV9|TRBJ2-3|16|TRBD2
CASSVASGSSTDTQYF
>TRBV2|TRBJ2-1|14|-
CASSEGMTYNEQFF
>TRBV19|TRBJ1-1|14|-
CASTPLDTYTEAFF
>TRBV20-1|TRBJ2-7|14|-
CSARERVLTYEQYF
>TRBV20-1|TRBJ2-6|13|-
CSARQGGANVLTF
>TRBV2|TRBJ2-4|16|TRBD2
CASRRLAGLAKNIQYF
>TRBV7-9|TRBJ1-5|13|-
CASSLARERAQHF
>TRBV24-1|TRBJ2-5|14|TRBD2
CATSDLAGGETQYF
>TRBV7-3|TRBJ2-7|12|-
CASSLTGGEQYF
>TRBV6-1|TRBJ2-1|13|-
CASILERDNEQFF
>TRBV20-1|TRBJ1-1|11|-
CSARGNTEAFF
>TRBV18|TRBJ1-5|19|TRBD1
CASSKGPGQGINSNQPQHF
>TRBV20-1|TRBJ1-2|14|-
CSARSTGSLRGYTF